This entry lists 15 T cell receptor beta chains sequenced from one sample in a study of cytomegalovirus exposure and HLA in healthy donors. The PCR contained 60 Vbeta and 13 Jbeta primers. The method was immunoSEQ multiplex PCR; TCRdb's version includes in-frame clones alone and lacks a portion of them. The sample has about 170,000 clones; just over 75% are singletons. Sequencing used PBMCs. The receptors stem from a woman under 40 in good health and CMV-seropositive.

The chain carries TRBV7-2 and TRBJ2-7; TRBD2 matches at 13 bases. Trimming removed 1 base from V and 0 bases from J; junction bases left unmatched: 3. The CDR3 has 17 amino acids. Germline V gene lookup returns CDR1 SGHTA and CDR2 FQGNSA. The CDR3 loop is CASSLGLAGGSSYEQYF. The CDR3 region has the DNA TGTGCCAGCAGCTTAGGACTAGCGGGGGGATCCTCCTACGAGCAGTACTTC.

V is TRBV7-8 and J is TRBJ2-7; 8 bases map to TRBD1. Germline CDR1 and CDR2: SGHVS and FQNEAQ. The CDR3 covers 16 residues. Unmatched junction bases numbered 8, after V lost 0 bases and J lost 4 bases. The CDR3 bases are TGTGCCAGCAGCTTAGCGGTAGGACAGGGACAATACGAGCAGTACTTC. This sequence encodes CASSLAVGQGQYEQYF.

J is TRBJ2-7 and V is TRBV19; possible D gene TRBD1, 7 bases. Trimming left V 3 bases short and J 0 bases short, with 12 bases between. This CDR3 is 15 amino acids long. The germline gives CDR1 LNHDA, CDR2 SQIVND (reference sequence). CDR3 residues: CASSMGGQSSYEQYF. DNA of the CDR3: TGTGCCAGTAGTATGGGGGGACAGAGCTCCTACGAGCAGTACTTC.

The chain recombines TRBV7-9 with TRBJ1-1; D may be TRBD1 (6 bases). The germline gives CDR1 SEHNR, CDR2 FQNEAQ (reference sequence). V was pared by 7 bases and J by 6 bases, with 15 bases between. The CDR3 consists of 13 residues. The CDR3 loop is CASTRGGRAEAFF. In nucleotides, the CDR3 is TGTGCCAGCACCAGGGGAGGGAGGGCTGAAGCTTTCTTT.

This clone was counted a few times. J is TRBJ1-1 and V is TRBV6-6, with D maybe TRBD1 (5 bases). The CDR3 has 14 amino acids. The V end was cut by 2 bases, the J end by 1 base, with 8 bases between. Germline CDR1 is MNHNY and CDR2 is SVGAGI (reference sequence). The CDR3 coding sequence is TGTGCCAGCAGTTACACAGGCGGGAACACTGAAGCTTTCTTT. Translated, it gives CASSYTGGNTEAFF.

The chain has TRBV28 and TRBJ2-1; 9 bases line up with TRBD2. Looked up from germline, CDR1 is MDHEN and CDR2 is SYDVKM. The ends lost 5 bases at V and 6 bases at J; junction bases unmatched: 5. This CDR3 contains 14 residues. CDR3 sequence: CASSIAGEINEQFF. The CDR3 DNA sequence: TGTGCCAGCAGTATAGCGGGAGAGATCAATGAGCAGTTCTTC. Drawing the rest from reference TRBV28 and TRBJ2-1, the complete variable domain is DVKVTQSSRYLVKRTGEKVFLECVQDMDHENMFWYRQDPGLGLRLIYFSYDVKMKEKGDIPEGYSVSREKKERFSLILESASTNQTSMYLCASSIAGEINEQFFGPGTRLTVL.

V gene TRBV30 combines with J gene TRBJ1-2; D not certain. CDR1 and CDR2 from the germline V gene are GTSNPN and SVGIG (reference sequence). Trimming removed 4 bases at V and 0 bases at J, with 9 bases between. The CDR3 is 13 amino acids. The CDR3 DNA follows: TGTGCCTGGAAGCTGGCGGCTAACTATGGCTACACCTTC. It encodes CAWKLAANYGYTF.

The chain has TRBV4-3 and TRBJ1-2; the match to TRBD1 covers 12 bases. CDR3 length: 15 amino acids. Germline V gene lookup returns CDR1 LGHNA and CDR2 YSLEER. The V segment lost 1 base and the J segment 7 bases; nucleotides outside the gene matches: 4. The CDR3 here is CASSQGGQGAGGYTF. DNA of the CDR3: TGCGCCAGCAGCCAAGGGGGACAGGGGGCGGGTGGCTACACCTTC.

V gene TRBV5-1 combines with J gene TRBJ1-2; 7 bases match TRBD1. From germline, CDR1 is SGHRS and CDR2 YFSETQ. V was pared by 8 bases and J by 6 bases, with 10 bases of the junction left unmatched. There are 13 residues in the CDR3. The CDR3 DNA sequence: TGCGCCAGTTCCCCGGACAGGAGGAATGGCTACACCTTC. Encoded protein: CASSPDRRNGYTF.

The rearrangement links TRBV5-1 to TRBJ2-2, with D possibly being TRBD1 (5 bases). This CDR3 has 14 amino acids. CDR1 SGHRS and CDR2 YFSETQ come from the germline V gene. Trimming pared 5 bases from V and 1 base from J, leaving 9 bases between. In DNA form, the CDR3 reads TGCGCCAGCAGGGGGCAGATGAACACCGGGGAGCTGTTTTTT. Its translation is CASRGQMNTGELFF. The full variable domain, in which reference TRBV5-1 and TRBJ2-2 provide the parts outside the CDR3, is KAGVTQTPRYLIKTRGQQVTLSCSPISGHRSVSWYQQTPGQGLQFLFEYFSETQRNKGNFPGRFSGRQFSNSRSEMNVSTLELGDSALYLCASRGQMNTGELFFGEGSRLTVL.

The V gene is TRBV5-5, the J gene TRBJ1-4, with a weak D call TRBD1 (5 bases). Germline V lookup: CDR1 SGHKS, CDR2 YYEKEE (reference sequence). There are 15 residues in the CDR3. V lost 4 bases to trimming and J lost 4 bases, with 14 bases between them. DNA of the CDR3: TGTGCCAGCAGCCTCGAGACAGCAGTTAATGAAAAACTGTTTTTT. Its translation: CASSLETAVNEKLFF.

This chain joins TRBV19 and TRBJ2-6; 15 nucleotides match TRBD2. This CDR3 comprises 19 residues. CDR1 LNHDA and CDR2 SQIVND come from the germline V gene (reference sequence). Losses at the gene ends were 1 base for V and 4 bases for J; bases not matched to a gene: 5. Written as DNA, the CDR3 is TGTGCCAGTAGTATAGGGACTAGCGGGAGGGCCTGGGGGGCCAACGTCCTGACTTTC. This translates into CASSIGTSGRAWGANVLTF.

The chain joins TRBV11-3 to TRBJ2-1; TRBD1 agrees at 11 bases. CDR1 and CDR2 from the germline V gene are SGHNT and YENEEA. Trimming cost V 0 bases and J 4 bases; bases outside gene matches: 2. This CDR3 comprises 16 residues. CDR3 in amino acids: CASSLERDRGYNEQFF. As DNA, the CDR3 is TGTGCCAGCAGCTTAGAGAGGGACAGGGGGTACAATGAGCAGTTCTTC.

This clone showed up just a few times. V and J are TRBV6-6 and TRBJ2-7; 9 bases fit TRBD2. The CDR3 has 15 residues. CDR1 is MNHNY and CDR2 is SVGAGI in the germline V gene (reference sequence). Losses at the gene ends were 8 bases for V and 0 bases for J; bases not matched to a gene: 8. The chain's CDR3 is CASGGGRGISYEQYF. CDR3 in DNA: TGTGCCAGCGGCGGCGGGAGGGGGATCTCCTACGAGCAGTACTTC.

With regard to this clone: The junction departs from the called germline gene at one end, perhaps through a read error. This CDR3 reads CASSLDGYEQYF. The CDR3 region has the DNA TGTGCCAGTAGTTTAGACGGTTACGAGCAGTACTTC. V and J are TRBV19 and TRBJ2-7; D is undetermined. This CDR3 region has 12 residues. The germline V gene encodes CDR1 LNHDA and CDR2 SQIVND (reference sequence). Using reference TRBV19 and TRBJ2-7 for the parts outside the CDR3, the full variable domain is DGGITQSPKYLFRKEGQNVTLSCEQNLNHDAMYWYRQDPGQGLRLIYYSQIVNDFQKGDIAEGYSVSREKKESFPLTVTSAQKNPTAFYLCASSLDGYEQYFGPGTRLTVT.